The 3 T cell receptor beta chains below all came from one sample that was sequenced in a study of blood T cell repertoires in COVID-19. The method was immunoSEQ multiplex PCR; TCRdb's version includes in-frame clones alone and lacks a portion of them. The sample shows about 100,000 clones, around 83% of them seen only once. Sequencing input: peripheral blood. Receptors were obtained from a woman older than 75 with active or convalescent COVID-19.

This clone has more than one count but fewer than ten. V usage is TRBV2 and J usage is TRBJ2-1, with a weak D call TRBD1 (5 bases). CDR3 size: 13 residues. V shed 5 bases and J shed 9 bases, with 14 bases lying between them. Germline V gives CDR1 SNHLY, CDR2 FYNNEI. The chain's CDR3 is CASSQDTRPEQFF. The CDR3 DNA is TGTGCCAGCAGTCAGGACACAAGGCCTGAGCAGTTCTTC.

The CDR3, as DNA: TGTGCCACCAACTCACAGGGGTCCGGAAACACCATATATTTT. It translates to CATNSQGSGNTIYF. V gene TRBV28 combines with J gene TRBJ1-3; 7 nucleotides agree with TRBD1. Germline CDR1 MDHEN, CDR2 SYDVKM. V lost 10 bases and J lost 4; bases outside the gene matches: 10. The length of the CDR3 is 14 residues.

V gene TRBV4-2 combines with J gene TRBJ1-3, with 9 bases lining up with TRBD1. This CDR3 contains 15 residues. V lost 1 base and J lost 14; bases outside the gene matches: 12. Germline CDR1 reads LGHNA; CDR2 reads YNFKEQ. CDR3 nucleotide sequence: TGTGCCAGCAGCCAAGCCCCGGGACAGGGACAATTAGTATATTTT. The encoded protein is CASSQAPGQGQLVYF.